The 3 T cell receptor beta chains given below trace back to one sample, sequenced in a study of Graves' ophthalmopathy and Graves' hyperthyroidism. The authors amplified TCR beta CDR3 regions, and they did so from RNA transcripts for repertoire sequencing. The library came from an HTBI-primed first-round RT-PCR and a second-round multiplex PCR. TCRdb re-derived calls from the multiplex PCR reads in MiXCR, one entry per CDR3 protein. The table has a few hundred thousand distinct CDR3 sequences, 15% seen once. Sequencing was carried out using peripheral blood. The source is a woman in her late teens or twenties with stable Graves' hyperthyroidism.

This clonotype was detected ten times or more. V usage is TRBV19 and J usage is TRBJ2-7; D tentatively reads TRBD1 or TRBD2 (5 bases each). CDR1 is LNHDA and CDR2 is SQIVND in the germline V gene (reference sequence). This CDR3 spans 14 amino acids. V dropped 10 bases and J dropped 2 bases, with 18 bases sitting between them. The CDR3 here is CAKGPAGPTYEQYF. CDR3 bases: TGTGCCAAGGGACCCGCAGGACCTACCTACGAGCAGTACTTC.

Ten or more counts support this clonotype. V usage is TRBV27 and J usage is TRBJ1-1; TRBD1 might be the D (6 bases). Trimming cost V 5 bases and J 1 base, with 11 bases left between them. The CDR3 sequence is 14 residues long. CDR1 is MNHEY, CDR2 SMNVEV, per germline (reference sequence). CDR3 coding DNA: TGTGCCAGCAGTCGATACAGGGAGAACACTGAAGCTTTCTTT. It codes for CASSRYRENTEAFF.

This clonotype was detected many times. CDR3 loop: CASSLDGGRAQPQHF. The DNA for the CDR3 is TGCGCCAGCAGCTTGGATGGGGGGCGAGCTCAGCCCCAGCATTTT. The rearrangement joins TRBV5-1 to TRBJ1-5; tentative D call: TRBD1 (6 bases). Germline V gene lookup returns CDR1 SGHRS and CDR2 YFSETQ. Trimming left V 0 bases short and J 6 bases short, with 13 bases between. This CDR3 is built from 15 residues. Filled out from reference TRBV5-1 and TRBJ1-5, the complete variable domain reads KAGVTQTPRYLIKTRGQQVTLSCSPISGHRSVSWYQQTPGQGLQFLFEYFSETQRNKGNFPGRFSGRQFSNSRSEMNVSTLELGDSALYLCASSLDGGRAQPQHFGDGTRLSIL.